What follows is one T cell receptor (beta chain) and its context. This entry comes from a study of T cells in localized non-small cell lung cancer. Germline CDR1 and CDR2: MDHEN and SYDVKM. The CDR3 has 12 residues. Trimming stripped 1 base from V and 6 bases from J, with 3 bases between. The assay was immunoSEQ multiplex PCR, and TCRdb's table has in-frame clones only and misses some. The sample carries about 28,000 clones, approximately 89% recorded once. The chain joins TRBV28 to TRBJ2-2; D is unclear. The sequence came from an older female donor with stage I lung adenocarcinoma. Sequenced here: peripheral blood, sampled before any cancer treatment. CDR3 in DNA: TGTGCCAGCAGTTTATTATCCGGGGAGCTGTTTTTT. Its protein product is CASSLLSGELFF.